These 23 T cell receptor beta chains were sequenced from one sample in a study of T cell responses to AZD1222 COVID-19 vaccine. The data were produced by immunoSEQ multiplex PCR, yet TCRdb's version contains in-frame clones alone and is incomplete. Of 180,000 or so clones in the sample, 91% were seen once. The specimen comprised peripheral blood, sampled 28 days after the second AZD1222 dose. These receptors were obtained from an adult who received the AZD1222 COVID-19 vaccine.

V gene TRBV5-6 combines with J gene TRBJ1-2; 10 positions agree with TRBD1. This CDR3 is 15 amino acids long. V was clipped by 6 bases and J by 7 bases; unmatched bases: 12. From germline, CDR1 is SGHDT and CDR2 YYEEEE. CDR3 loop: CASKITPGQGSGYTF. The CDR3 DNA is TGTGCCAGCAAAATCACACCGGGACAGGGGAGTGGCTACACCTTC.

This chain connects TRBV19 to TRBJ2-2, with no clear D. The CDR3 has 16 amino acids. Trimming took 1 base from V and 5 from J, leaving 14 bases between them. The V gene's germline CDR1 is LNHDA and CDR2 SQIVND (reference sequence). The CDR3 sequence is CASSIGTSLGTGELFF. As DNA, the CDR3 is TGTGCCAGTAGTATAGGGACCTCATTGGGGACCGGGGAGCTGTTTTTT. Full variable domain (rest looked up from reference TRBV19 and TRBJ2-2): DGGITQSPKYLFRKEGQNVTLSCEQNLNHDAMYWYRQDPGQGLRLIYYSQIVNDFQKGDIAEGYSVSREKKESFPLTVTSAQKNPTAFYLCASSIGTSLGTGELFFGEGSRLTVL.

This clone showed up just once. The chain recombines TRBV10-3 with TRBJ1-1; weak D call: TRBD1 (6 bases). Trimming shortened V by 3 bases and J by 1 base, and 12 bases separated the two germline ends. Germline V gene lookup returns CDR1 ENHRY and CDR2 SYGVKD. This CDR3 is built from 15 residues. The DNA of the CDR3 is TGTGCCATCAGTGAAGCGGGACACCAGAACACTGAAGCTTTCTTT. This encodes CAISEAGHQNTEAFF.

This clone was picked up one time. The chain is built from TRBV24-1 and TRBJ2-7, with D tentatively TRBD2 (7 bases). The germline V gene encodes CDR1 KGHDR and CDR2 SFDVKD. This CDR3 contains 17 residues. V was pared by 9 bases and J by 7 bases, with 30 bases between. The CDR3 DNA is TGTGCCACCCTACCCCACCCGTCGGGGGGCCCTTCTTGGGAGCAGTACTTC. This codes for CATLPHPSGGPSWEQYF.

This clone has just one count. This chain joins TRBV6-2 or TRBV6-3 and TRBJ2-1; possible D gene TRBD2, 6 bases. CDR1 MNHEY and CDR2 SVGEGT come from the germline V gene. The V end was cut by 0 bases, the J end by 7 bases, with 25 bases between. CDR3 length equals 19 residues. The CDR3 is CASSYSPTRSGVPGNEQFF. The CDR3 DNA reads TGTGCCAGCAGTTACTCTCCTACCCGTTCGGGGGTGCCCGGGAATGAGCAGTTCTTC.

As concerns this clone: This specimen includes other DNA sequences encoding the same CDR3. The rearrangement uses TRBV18 and TRBJ1-1; TRBD1 is a possible D gene (6 bases). Germline CDR1 is KGHSH and CDR2 is LQKENI. The V gene lost 3 bases and the J gene lost 6 bases, with 8 bases spanning the gap. The CDR3 loop spans 12 amino acids. This CDR3 is CASSPRTAEAFF. For the CDR3, the DNA is TGTGCCAGCTCACCCCGGACAGCTGAAGCTTTCTTT.

The V call is TRBV11-2, the J call TRBJ2-7, with 13 bases that match TRBD2. The CDR3 has 15 residues. From germline, CDR1 is SGHAT and CDR2 FQNNGV. Germline trimming cut 5 bases from V and 7 bases from J; bases unmatched to any gene: 8. The CDR3 is CASSKGLAGEREQYF. The CDR3 coding sequence is TGTGCCAGCAGCAAAGGACTAGCGGGGGAAAGGGAGCAGTACTTC.

J is TRBJ2-7 and V is TRBV29-1; TRBD1 matches at 10 bases. The CDR3 is made up of 16 amino acids. Germline CDR1 is SQVTM and CDR2 is ANQGSEA. The junction had 9 bases not matched to a gene; V was cut back by 1 base and J by 3 bases. The CDR3 loop is CSVEVPGTGVNYEQYF. In nucleotides, the CDR3 is TGCAGCGTTGAAGTACCGGGGACAGGGGTCAACTACGAGCAGTACTTC.

The chain has TRBV7-9 and TRBJ1-5, with D unclear. V lost 1 base, J lost 6 bases, and 4 bases lay in between. CDR1 and CDR2 from the germline V gene are SEHNR and FQNEAQ (reference sequence). This CDR3 comprises 12 residues. The CDR3 DNA is TGTGCCAGCAGCTTAGAAACTCAGCCCCAGCATTTT. This encodes CASSLETQPQHF.

The table lists this clone with a count of one. The V gene is TRBV19, the J gene TRBJ2-4; maybe TRBD2 (6 bases). Deletions cut 3 bases from V and 12 bases from J, with 12 bases between. In germline, CDR1 is LNHDA, CDR2 SQIVND (reference sequence). This CDR3 has 12 amino acids. The CDR3 loop is CASSIGQGGQYF. The CDR3 DNA is TGTGCCAGTAGTATCGGGCAGGGAGGTCAGTACTTC.

V and J are TRBV6-2 or TRBV6-3 and TRBJ2-3, with 8 bases that match TRBD2. Germline CDR1 reads MNHEY; CDR2 reads SVGEGT. J was trimmed by 7 bases and V by 0 bases; bases with no gene match: 9. This CDR3 spans 16 amino acids. CDR3 amino acids: CASSYSAGGPRNTQYF. The CDR3 bases are TGTGCCAGCAGTTACTCTGCGGGGGGCCCTCGAAATACGCAGTATTTT.

The genes are TRBV5-1 and TRBJ1-1; TRBD1 aligns across 7 bases. V gave up 3 bases and J gave up 0 bases; unmatched junction bases: 14. Germline V CDR1 and CDR2: SGHRS, YFSETQ. The CDR3 totals 18 residues. CDR3 DNA sequence: TGCGCCAGCAGCTCCGAACTAATACAGGGGCTTATGAACACTGAAGCTTTCTTT. Translating it yields CASSSELIQGLMNTEAFF. The full variable domain, in which reference TRBV5-1 and TRBJ1-1 provide the parts outside the CDR3, is KAGVTQTPRYLIKTRGQQVTLSCSPISGHRSVSWYQQTPGQGLQFLFEYFSETQRNKGNFPGRFSGRQFSNSRSEMNVSTLELGDSALYLCASSSELIQGLMNTEAFFGQGTRLTVV.

The chain combines TRBV20-1 with TRBJ1-3; TRBD1 matches 7 bases. The J segment lost 2 bases and the V segment lost 3 bases, leaving 7 bases of the junction unmatched. Germline loops: CDR1 DFQATT, CDR2 SNEGSKA (reference sequence). The CDR3 is 15 amino acids. For the CDR3, the DNA is TGCAGTGCTAGTCGGGACAGATCGCCTGGAAACACCATATATTTT. Encoded protein: CSASRDRSPGNTIYF.

The CDR3 is CASSQGVVTEAFF. The CDR3 DNA reads as TGTGCCAGCAGCCAAGGGGTAGTGACTGAAGCTTTCTTT. The chain links TRBV16 to TRBJ1-1; D uncertain. The CDR3 contains 13 residues. Germline V gives CDR1 KGHSY, CDR2 FQNENV. Trimming took off 2 bases at V and 5 bases at J, with 9 bases between the two ends. Full variable domain (missing parts from reference TRBV16 and TRBJ1-1): GEEVAQTPKHLVRGEGQKAKLYCAPIKGHSYVFWYQQVLKNEFKFLISFQNENVFDETGMPKERFSAKCLPNSPCSLEIQATKLEDSAVYFCASSQGVVTEAFFGQGTRLTVV.

A single count supports this clone. The chain combines TRBV27 with TRBJ2-7; tentatively, D is TRBD2 (6 bases). The CDR3 has 15 residues. V lost 5 bases and J lost 1, with 15 bases in between. In germline, CDR1 is MNHEY, CDR2 SMNVEV (reference sequence). The CDR3 nucleotides are TGTGCCAGCAGTACGTCCCGGGACTTTTCCTACGAGCAGTACTTC. Its protein product is CASSTSRDFSYEQYF.

The chain couples TRBV6-2 or TRBV6-3 to TRBJ1-2; 10 nucleotides agree with TRBD1. The CDR3 covers 20 residues. Germline-derived CDR1 and CDR2 are MNHEY and SVGEGT. Trimming cost V 0 bases and J 6 bases; bases outside gene matches: 19. CDR3 sequence: CASSYSITRQGARRADGYTF. The DNA of the CDR3 is TGTGCCAGCAGTTACTCGATTACGAGACAGGGGGCAAGGAGGGCTGATGGCTACACCTTC.

This chain connects TRBV27 to TRBJ1-2; D not certain. Trimming took 0 bases from V and 3 from J, leaving 11 bases between them. Germline CDR1 reads MNHEY; CDR2 reads SMNVEV (reference sequence). This CDR3 has 15 residues. The CDR3 sequence is CASSLSTGLHYGYTF. The CDR3 DNA follows: TGTGCCAGCAGTTTATCGACCGGGTTACACTATGGCTACACCTTC.

The chain is built from TRBV18 and TRBJ2-7; D might be TRBD1 (7 bases). The CDR3 is 15 amino acids. The V end was cut by 2 bases, the J end by 0 bases, with 11 bases between. CDR1 KGHSH and CDR2 LQKENI come from the germline V gene. CDR3 sequence (DNA): TGTGCCAGCTCACCAGGAGGGGGCAGCTCCTACGAGCAGTACTTC. It specifies CASSPGGGSSYEQYF.

The V and J genes are TRBV5-8 and TRBJ1-5; D is unresolved. This CDR3 spans 15 amino acids. With 0 bases removed from V and 4 bases from J, the gap between germline ends came to 11 bases. In germline, CDR1 is SGHTS, CDR2 YDEGEE. CDR3 nucleotides: TGTGCCAGCAGCTTGGGGTTAGGTCCTAATCAGCCCCAGCATTTT. Amino acids: CASSLGLGPNQPQHF.

The V and J genes are TRBV6-2 or TRBV6-3 and TRBJ1-5, with a weak D call TRBD1 (6 bases). In germline, CDR1 is MNHEY, CDR2 SVGEGT. The CDR3 extends over 18 amino acids. V dropped 2 bases and J dropped 3 bases, with 20 bases sitting between them. The CDR3 sequence is CASSYPLAGGYDNQPQHF. For the CDR3, the DNA is TGTGCCAGCAGTTACCCCCTGGCGGGGGGCTATGACAATCAGCCCCAGCATTTT.

The genes are TRBV5-4 and TRBJ2-5; D unclear. The CDR3 is 14 amino acids. Per the germline V gene, CDR1 is SGHNT and CDR2 is YYREEE (reference sequence). The V and J ends lost 1 base and 5 bases respectively, with 12 bases between them. The DNA of the CDR3 is TGTGCCAGCAGCTTGTGGGGTCTAACGGAGACCCAGTACTTC. It codes for CASSLWGLTETQYF.

The genes are TRBV11-2 and TRBJ2-3, with D possibly matching TRBD2 (6 bases). This CDR3 has 16 residues. Per germline, CDR1 SGHAT and CDR2 FQNNGV. V was pared by 5 bases and J by 2 bases, with 17 bases between. CDR3 coding DNA: TGTGCCAGCAGCCTCGGGCGGGGCCCTCCCACAGATACGCAGTATTTT. Amino acids: CASSLGRGPPTDTQYF.

This sequence joins TRBV27 and TRBJ2-7, with TRBD2 matching 7 bases. There are 15 residues in the CDR3. CDR1 and CDR2 from the germline V gene are MNHEY and SMNVEV (reference sequence). The V segment lost 2 bases and the J segment 2 bases; nucleotides outside the gene matches: 6. CDR3 region: CASSLAGAPPYEQYF. CDR3 bases: TGTGCCAGCAGTTTAGCGGGAGCGCCTCCCTACGAGCAGTACTTC.